Following are 9 T cell receptor beta chains from one sample sequenced in a study of blood T cells in healthy people across ages. Together with a sample-barcoded 5' primer, a J-beta primer mix was included in a second PCR lasting about 7 to 12 cycles. Each CDR3 protein gets one entry after TCRdb re-called the 5' RACE reads with MiXCR. Seen here are about 1.6 million distinct CDR3 sequences, approximately 32% observed once, and the top ten hold 11%. Specimen: blood. The receptors were sampled from a woman aged 30 to 39 in good health.

The chain carries TRBV5-1 and TRBJ2-1; 12 nucleotides agree with TRBD2. V trimming: 0 bases; J trimming: 4 bases; junction bases outside the gene matches: 2. The CDR3 has 16 residues. Per germline, CDR1 SGHRS and CDR2 YFSETQ. CDR3 sequence reads: CASSLATSGGYNEQFF. The CDR3, as DNA: TGCGCCAGCAGCTTGGCGACTAGCGGGGGATACAATGAGCAGTTCTTC.

Only a few counts were recorded for this clonotype. This sequence joins TRBV2 and TRBJ1-1; 7 bases match TRBD1. Germline V gene lookup returns CDR1 SNHLY and CDR2 FYNNEI. V was clipped by 6 bases and J by 0 bases; unmatched bases: 4. The CDR3 totals 14 residues. This CDR3 is CASSGQVMNTEAFF. DNA for the CDR3: TGTGCCAGCAGCGGACAGGTCATGAACACTGAAGCTTTCTTT.

V gene TRBV20-1 combines with J gene TRBJ2-4; 7 bases fit TRBD1. Germline V gene sequence: CDR1 DFQATT, CDR2 SNEGSKA (reference sequence). V shed 1 base, J shed 0 bases, and the junction held 24 bases outside the gene matches. The CDR3 length is 22 residues. The CDR3 loop reads CSARASTGVGNYRLEAKNIQYF. The CDR3 region has the DNA TGCAGTGCTAGAGCCTCCACAGGGGTTGGTAACTACCGACTGGAAGCCAAAAACATTCAGTACTTC.

The gene calls are TRBV28 and TRBJ2-7; TRBD1 matches at 10 bases. The V and J ends lost 6 bases and 4 bases, in that order; junction bases with no gene match: 6. CDR3 length: 14 amino acids. Germline assignment: CDR1 MDHEN and CDR2 SYDVKM. The CDR3 DNA is TGTGCCAGCAGGTTACGGGGACAGGGGTACGAGCAGTACTTC. Encoded protein: CASRLRGQGYEQYF. The entire variable domain, with the rest obtained from reference TRBV28 and TRBJ2-7, is as follows: DVKVTQSSRYLVKRTGEKVFLECVQDMDHENMFWYRQDPGLGLRLIYFSYDVKMKEKGDIPEGYSVSREKKERFSLILESASTNQTSMYLCASRLRGQGYEQYFGPGTRLTVT.

The V gene is TRBV6-1, the J gene TRBJ1-2; perhaps TRBD1 as D (5 bases). Trimming left V 7 bases short and J 5 bases short, with 17 bases between. Per the germline V gene, CDR1 is MNHNS and CDR2 is SASEGT. This CDR3 spans 14 amino acids. CDR3 DNA: TGTGCCAGCAACCCCGTAAGGGGAACGTATGGCTACACCTTC. Translation gives CASNPVRGTYGYTF.

This clonotype occurred once. Given a much more abundant clone one base away, this may be a read error. This sequence joins TRBV4-1 and TRBJ2-5; no clear D gene. The CDR3 contains 16 residues. CDR1 and CDR2 (germline): MGHRA, YSYEKL. The CDR3 loop is CAGSRRILGQAETQYF. The DNA of the CDR3 is TGCGCCGGCAGCCGAAGGATTCTAGGGCAAGCTGAGACCCAGTACTTC.

This clonotype was counted a few times. This CDR3 is CASSFSRRASGSSETQYF. The CDR3 DNA reads as TGTGCCAGCAGCTTCTCTCGACGGGCTAGCGGGAGCTCAGAGACCCAGTACTTC. The V and J genes are TRBV7-6 and TRBJ2-7; 10 bases are shared with TRBD2. The J call is uncertain, as TRBJ2-5 better fits the DNA end. Germline lookup yields CDR1 SGHVS and CDR2 FNYEAQ. This CDR3 spans 18 amino acids.

This clonotype has at least ten counts. The V call is TRBV6-5, the J call TRBJ2-5, with D unclear. V lost 5 bases, J lost 5 bases, and 15 bases lay in between. Germline assignment: CDR1 MNHEY and CDR2 SVGAGI. This CDR3 spans 14 amino acids. The CDR3 here is CASSGDGPGETQYF. The CDR3 DNA reads as TGTGCCAGCAGTGGGGATGGGCCTGGGGAGACCCAGTACTTC.

This clonotype was recorded many times. The rearrangement links TRBV10-3 to TRBJ2-7; 12 bases agree with TRBD2. This CDR3 contains 15 residues. With 0 bases clipped from V and 5 bases from J, the junction kept 2 bases outside the gene matches. The germline CDR1 and CDR2 sequences are ENHRY and SYGVKD. Written as DNA, the CDR3 is TGTGCCATCAGTGAGTCGGCTAGCGGGGGGGACGAGCAGTACTTC. It is translated as CAISESASGGDEQYF.